This T cell receptor (beta chain) is from a study of T cell repertoires in cytomegalovirus infection. The wider study: Matching HLA type, along with CMV infection, was indicated by public TCR beta signatures.

Study-level results: HLA-C-restricted, CMV-specific TCR beta clonotypes were dominant ex vivo.

To note about this clonotype: Its antigen is unidentified.

MiXCR was run by TCRdb on the reads, yielding one entry per CDR3 protein. The sample contains 250,000 or so distinct CDR3 sequences, less than 9.5% of which appear only once. This CDR3 comprises 15 residues. The junction had 12 bases not matched to a gene; V was cut back by 5 bases and J by 7 bases. Germline CDR1 and CDR2: MNHNY and SVGAGI (reference sequence). V usage is TRBV6-6 and J usage is TRBJ2-7; 9 bases are shared with TRBD2. Material for sequencing was PBMCs. The receptor comes from a human donor in good health (CMV status not recorded). Some clones in this sample may be carry-over from other donors' samples. The CDR3 DNA reads as TGTGCCAGCAGTCGGTACGGTAGCGGGGGACGGGAGCAGTACTTC. It translates to CASSRYGSGGREQYF.